This note documents a single T cell receptor beta chain sequence. Its antigen is not identified. This record belongs to a study of T cell responses to AZD1222 COVID-19 vaccine. Study context: Timing groups of about 4 and about 12 weeks for second doses were pooled.

The CDR3 loop spans 14 amino acids. In germline, CDR1 is ENHRY, CDR2 SYGVKD. Germline trimming cut 11 bases from V and 8 bases from J; bases unmatched to any gene: 12. Assay used: immunoSEQ multiplex PCR; TCRdb lists only in-frame clones, some missing. The repertoire holds over 100,000 clones, with more than 75% as singletons. Study observations and caveats: Spike regions recognized by vaccine-associated CD4 TCRs spanned the protein, led by 160-218 and 743-854. Just a handful of people given AZD1222 tested seropositive at baseline. In a largely white British group with more females than males, clonal diversity was possibly underestimated.

The TCR sequence derives from an adult in good health. Material: peripheral blood, obtained on day 0 of AZD1222 vaccination. The chain couples TRBV10-3 to TRBJ2-3; 11 bases line up with TRBD2. The CDR3 region is CAFSTSGTSSTQYF. CDR3 DNA sequence: TGTGCCTTCTCGACTAGCGGGACAAGCAGTACGCAGTATTTT.